This T cell receptor (beta chain) was sequenced for a study of regulatory T cells in long-lasting Graves disease. Germline values: CDR1 SGHTA, CDR2 FQGNSA. The CDR3 is made up of 15 amino acids. J was trimmed by 7 bases and V by 1 base; bases with no gene match: 7. This clonotype has just a few counts. Only one base separates this from a far larger clonotype, so it likely reflects a read error. TCR beta libraries were built with iRepertoire HTBI primers and Arm-PCR of CDR3 regions. TCRdb used MiXCR to reprocess the multiplex PCR reads, holding one entry per CDR3 protein. The sample has roughly 250,000 distinct CDR3 sequences, around 18% seen once. Time point here: newly diagnosed GD, antithyroid drugs for less than 3 months. After RNA was extracted from PBMCs, the TCR library was made from it. These data also formed part of another study, on T cells in Graves' hyperthyroidism and ophthalmopathy.

This sequence originates from a woman in her twenties or thirties with Graves disease. The sequencing used peripheral blood mononuclear cells (PBMCs), collected at new diagnosis, from a patient treated with antithyroid drugs. The V gene is TRBV7-2, the J gene TRBJ2-7; 10 positions agree with TRBD1. CDR3 loop: CASSLVTGGSNEQYF. The CDR3 DNA follows: TGTGCCAGCAGCTTAGTGACAGGGGGCTCCAATGAGCAGTACTTC. Full variable domain (remainder filled in from reference TRBV7-2 and TRBJ2-7): GAGVSQSPSNKVTEKGKDVELRCDPISGHTALYWYRQSLGQGLEFLIYFQGNSAPDKSGLPSDRFSAERTGGSVSTLTIQRTQQEDSAVYLCASSLVTGGSNEQYFGPGTRLTVT.